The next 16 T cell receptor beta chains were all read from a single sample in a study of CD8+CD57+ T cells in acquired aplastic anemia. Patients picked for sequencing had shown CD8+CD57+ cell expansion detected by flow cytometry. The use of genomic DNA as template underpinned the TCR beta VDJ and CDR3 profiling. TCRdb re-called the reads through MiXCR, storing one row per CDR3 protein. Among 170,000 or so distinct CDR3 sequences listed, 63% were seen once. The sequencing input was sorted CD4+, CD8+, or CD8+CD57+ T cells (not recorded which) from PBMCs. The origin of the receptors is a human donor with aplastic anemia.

CDR3 amino acids: CSAGTGHNEKLFF. The CDR3 DNA reads as TGCAGTGCCGGGACAGGGCATAATGAAAAACTGTTTTTT. The V call is TRBV20-1, the J call TRBJ1-4, with 9 bases fitting TRBD1. The J segment lost 4 bases and the V segment lost 6 bases, leaving 3 bases of the junction unmatched. There are 13 residues in the CDR3. CDR1 is DFQATT and CDR2 is SNEGSKA in the germline V gene (reference sequence).

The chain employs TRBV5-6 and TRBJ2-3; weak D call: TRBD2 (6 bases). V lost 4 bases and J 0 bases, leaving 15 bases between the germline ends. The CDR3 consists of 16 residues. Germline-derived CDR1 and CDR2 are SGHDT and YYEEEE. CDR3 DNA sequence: TGTGCCAGCAGCCCCTATCGGAGGGACAGCACAGATACGCAGTATTTT. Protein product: CASSPYRRDSTDTQYF.

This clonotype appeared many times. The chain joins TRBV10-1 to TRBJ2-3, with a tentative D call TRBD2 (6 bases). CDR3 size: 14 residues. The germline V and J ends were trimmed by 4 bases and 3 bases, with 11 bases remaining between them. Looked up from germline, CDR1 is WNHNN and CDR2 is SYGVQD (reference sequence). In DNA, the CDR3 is TGCGCCAGCAGTGTGGGGGGAATAACAGATACGCAGTATTTT. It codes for CASSVGGITDTQYF.

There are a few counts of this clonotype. The CDR3 DNA reads as TGTGCCAGCAGTGATGGACAGGGGGCTTACGAGCAGTACTTC. This sequence encodes CASSDGQGAYEQYF. The chain links TRBV25-1 to TRBJ2-7; 11 bases are a match to TRBD1. Germline V gives CDR1 MGHDK, CDR2 SYGVNS. This CDR3 region has 14 residues. V lost 3 bases to trimming and J lost 4 bases; unmatched junction nucleotides: 2.

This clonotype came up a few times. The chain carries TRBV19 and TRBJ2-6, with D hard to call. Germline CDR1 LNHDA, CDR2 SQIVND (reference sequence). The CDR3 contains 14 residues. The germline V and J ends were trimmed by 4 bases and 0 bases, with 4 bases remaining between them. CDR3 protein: CASSRGSGANVLTF. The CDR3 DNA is TGTGCCAGTAGTAGGGGCTCTGGGGCCAACGTCCTGACTTTC.

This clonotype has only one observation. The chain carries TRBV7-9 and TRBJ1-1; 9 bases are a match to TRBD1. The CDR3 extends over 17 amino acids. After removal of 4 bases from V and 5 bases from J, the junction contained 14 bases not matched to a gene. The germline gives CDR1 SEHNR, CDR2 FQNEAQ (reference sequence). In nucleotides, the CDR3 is TGTGCCAGCAGCTCTGGCGGGACAGGGAGTTGGGGGACTGAAGCTTTCTTT. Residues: CASSSGGTGSWGTEAFF.

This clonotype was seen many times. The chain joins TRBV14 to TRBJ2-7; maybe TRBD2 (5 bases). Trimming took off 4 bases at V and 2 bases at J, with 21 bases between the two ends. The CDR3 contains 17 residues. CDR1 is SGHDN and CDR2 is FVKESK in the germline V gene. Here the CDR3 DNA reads TGTGCCAGCAGCCCCCCCGGGGTCAGTACGATACCCTACGAGCAGTACTTC. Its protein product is CASSPPGVSTIPYEQYF.

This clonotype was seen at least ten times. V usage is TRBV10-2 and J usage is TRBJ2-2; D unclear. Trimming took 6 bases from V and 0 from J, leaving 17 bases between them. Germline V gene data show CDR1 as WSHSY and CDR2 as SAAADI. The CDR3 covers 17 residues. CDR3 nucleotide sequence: TGCGCCAGCAGAAACGTTAGACATCCATCGAACACCGGGGAGCTGTTTTTT. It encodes CASRNVRHPSNTGELFF.

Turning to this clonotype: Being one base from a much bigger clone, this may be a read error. CDR3 region: CASSFRSPYEQYF. Written as DNA, the CDR3 is TGCGCCAGCAGCTTTAGGAGCCCCTACGAGCAGTACTTC. This sequence joins TRBV5-1 and TRBJ2-7; D unclear. CDR3 length: 13 residues. V lost 2 bases and J lost 2, with 8 bases in between. Germline CDR1 reads SGHRS; CDR2 reads YFSETQ.

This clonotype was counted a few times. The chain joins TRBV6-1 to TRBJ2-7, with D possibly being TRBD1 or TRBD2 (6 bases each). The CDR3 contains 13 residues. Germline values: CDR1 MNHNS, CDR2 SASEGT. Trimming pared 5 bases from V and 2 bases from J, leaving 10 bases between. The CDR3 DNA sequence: TGTGCCAGCAGTTACGGGGGCACCTACGAGCAGTACTTC. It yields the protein CASSYGGTYEQYF.

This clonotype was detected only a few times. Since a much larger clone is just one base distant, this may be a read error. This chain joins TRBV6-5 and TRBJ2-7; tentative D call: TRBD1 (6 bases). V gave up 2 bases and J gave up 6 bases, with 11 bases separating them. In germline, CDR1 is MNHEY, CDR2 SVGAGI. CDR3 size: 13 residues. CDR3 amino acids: CASSYDTGIEQYF. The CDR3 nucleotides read TGTGCCAGCAGTTACGACACAGGGATCGAGCAGTACTTC.

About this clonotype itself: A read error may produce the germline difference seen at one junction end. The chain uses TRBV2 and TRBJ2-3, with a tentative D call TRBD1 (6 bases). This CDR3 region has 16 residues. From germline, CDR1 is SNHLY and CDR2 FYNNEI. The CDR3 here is CASSQAPGQSTDTQYF. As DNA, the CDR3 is TGCGCCAGCAGCCAAGCCCCAGGACAGAGCACAGATACGCAGTATTTT.

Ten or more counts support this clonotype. This CDR3 reads CASSQGEGFGSPLHF. CDR3 coding DNA: TGTGCCAGCAGCCAGGGGGAGGGGTTCGGATCACCCCTCCACTTT. The chain employs TRBV6-6 and TRBJ1-6, with 7 bases identical to TRBD1. V lost 6 bases and J lost 10; bases outside the gene matches: 12. The germline V gene encodes CDR1 MNHNY and CDR2 SVGAGI (reference sequence). The CDR3 has 15 amino acids.

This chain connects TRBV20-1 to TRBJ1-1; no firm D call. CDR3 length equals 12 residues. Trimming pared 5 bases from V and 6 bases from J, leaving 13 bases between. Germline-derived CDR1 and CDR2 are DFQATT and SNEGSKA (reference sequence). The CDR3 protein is CSASGVRAEAFF. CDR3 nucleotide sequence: TGCAGTGCTTCCGGTGTTAGGGCTGAAGCTTTCTTT.

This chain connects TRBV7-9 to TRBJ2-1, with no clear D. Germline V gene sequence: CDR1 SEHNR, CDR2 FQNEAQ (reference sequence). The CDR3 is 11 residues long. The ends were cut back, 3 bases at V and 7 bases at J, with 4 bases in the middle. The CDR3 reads CASSFRNEQFF. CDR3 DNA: TGTGCCAGCAGCTTCCGTAATGAGCAGTTCTTC.

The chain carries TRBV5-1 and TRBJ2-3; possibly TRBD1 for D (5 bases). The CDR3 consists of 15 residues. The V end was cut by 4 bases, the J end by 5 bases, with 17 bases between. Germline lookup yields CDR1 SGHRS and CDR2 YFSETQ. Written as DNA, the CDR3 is TGCGCCAGCAGCGTGGACACTCAGCTCCGAGATACGCAGTATTTT. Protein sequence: CASSVDTQLRDTQYF.